The rows below give T cell receptor beta chains drawn from one sample of a study of T-cell reconstitution after alpha-beta-depleted transplantation in children. TCRdb re-derived calls from the PCR reads in MiXCR, one entry per CDR3 protein. There are some 200,000 distinct CDR3 sequences in the sample; 6.5% to 7.5% occur only once, and approximately 3% lies in the top ten. The specimen comprised PBMCs from the stem cell graft donor, sampled from the stem cell graft. These TCRs come from a human donor who donated a stem cell graft to a child with Wiskott-Aldrich syndrome. CDR3s include the opening cysteine and the closing phenylalanine or tryptophan. A D gene is named only where the DNA matches it firmly. Rows may omit the clone size; those that give it use once, few, many or a size class.

CDR3 protein | CDR3 DNA | D gene | clone size | CDR3 length | J gene | V gene
CASSIPGQGFLKGEQYF | TGTGCCAGCAGCATACCGGGACAGGGGTTTCTGAAGGGCGAGCAGTACTTC | TRBD1 | many | 17 | TRBJ2-7 | TRBV13
CASSLELSGSGANVLTF | TGCGCCAGCAGCTTGGAACTCTCTGGCTCTGGGGCCAACGTCCTGACTTTC | NA | many | 17 | TRBJ2-6 | TRBV5-1
CASTPSDRKLSPLHF | TGTGCCAGCACCCCATCGGACCGAAAATTGTCACCCCTCCACTTT | NA | many | 15 | TRBJ1-6 | TRBV21-1
CASSFIQGYEQYF | TGTGCCAGCAGCTTTATCCAGGGCTACGAGCAGTACTTC | NA | many | 13 | TRBJ2-7 | TRBV5-6
CASSLGSVDFPGETQYF | TGCGCCAGCAGCTTGGGATCGGTCGATTTTCCGGGAGAGACCCAGTACTTC | NA | many | 17 | TRBJ2-5 | TRBV5-1
CASRQEGQGARVSPLHF | TGTGCCAGCAGACAGGAGGGACAGGGGGCACGGGTGTCACCCCTCCACTTT | TRBD1 | few | 17 | TRBJ1-6 | TRBV12-3/TRBV12-4
CATKVHHTGGDIYEQYF | TGTGCCACTAAAGTCCACCACACAGGGGGCGATATCTACGAGCAGTACTTC | TRBD1 | many | 17 | TRBJ2-7 | TRBV27
CASSSTVYNEQFF | TGTGCCAGCAGCTCGACAGTTTACAATGAGCAGTTCTTC | NA | many | 13 | TRBJ2-1 | TRBV11-2
CASSLAGRAHGYTF | TGTGCCAGCAGCTTGGCGGGTAGGGCGCATGGCTACACCTTC | NA | many | 14 | TRBJ1-2 | TRBV5-6
CASSHQFGTDTQYF | TGTGCCAGCAGCCATCAATTCGGCACAGATACGCAGTATTTT | NA | many | 14 | TRBJ2-3 | TRBV12-3/TRBV12-4
CASSLVQLNEQFF | TGTGCCAGCAGCTTAGTTCAGCTCAATGAGCAGTTCTTC | NA | NA | 13 | TRBJ2-1 | TRBV7-2
CSHLRGTEAFF | TGCAGCCATTTAAGGGGTACTGAAGCTTTCTTT | NA | many | 11 | TRBJ1-1 | TRBV20-1
CASSSDRQGHEQYF | TGTGCCAGCAGCTCCGATAGACAGGGCCACGAGCAGTACTTC | TRBD1 | NA | 14 | TRBJ2-7 | TRBV7-2
CSAVQNTEAFF | TGCAGCGCTGTTCAGAACACTGAAGCTTTCTTT | NA | many | 11 | TRBJ1-1 | TRBV29-1
CASSETGSYGYTF | TGTGCCAGCAGCGAGACAGGAAGCTATGGCTACACCTTC | NA | many | 13 | TRBJ1-2 | TRBV7-9
CASSSGVGTPLHF | TGTGCCAGCAGCTCGGGTGTGGGGACACCCCTCCACTTT | NA | few | 13 | TRBJ1-6 | TRBV11-2
CASSDDRDSPLHF | TGTGCCAGCAGTGACGACAGAGATTCACCCCTCCACTTT | NA | few | 13 | TRBJ1-6 | TRBV2
CATSDANTDTQYF | TGTGCCACCAGTGACGCCAACACAGATACGCAGTATTTT | NA | many | 13 | TRBJ2-3 | TRBV24-1
CATSRDWIQPQHF | TGTGCCACCAGCAGAGATTGGATTCAGCCCCAGCATTTT | NA | many | 13 | TRBJ1-5 | TRBV15
CASSRNGGNTGELFF | TGTGCCAGCAGCCGAAACGGGGGTAACACCGGGGAGCTGTTTTTT | NA | many | 15 | TRBJ2-2 | TRBV11-2
CCARVPLDRVYNEQFF | TGCTGTGCTAGAGTGCCCCTGGACCGAGTTTACAATGAGCAGTTCTTC | NA | few | 16 | TRBJ2-1 | TRBV20-1
CASGFGSYGYTF | TGTGCCAGCGGGTTCGGAAGCTATGGCTACACCTTC | NA | many | 12 | TRBJ1-2 | TRBV2
CASSLKGTERSNQPQHF | TGTGCCAGCAGTTTAAAAGGGACAGAAAGAAGCAATCAGCCCCAGCATTTT | TRBD1 | many | 17 | TRBJ1-5 | TRBV12-3/TRBV12-4